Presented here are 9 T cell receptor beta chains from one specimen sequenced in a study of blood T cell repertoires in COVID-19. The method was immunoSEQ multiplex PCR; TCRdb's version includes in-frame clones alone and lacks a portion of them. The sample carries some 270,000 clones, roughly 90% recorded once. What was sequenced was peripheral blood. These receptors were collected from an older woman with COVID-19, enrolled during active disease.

CDR3 sequence: CASTERGVAEAFF. For the CDR3, the DNA is TGTGCCAGCACCGAAAGGGGTGTCGCTGAAGCTTTCTTT. The rearrangement joins TRBV12-3 or TRBV12-4 to TRBJ1-1; D perhaps matches TRBD1 (5 bases). Trimming cost V 7 bases and J 6 bases, with 15 bases left between them. There are 13 residues in the CDR3.

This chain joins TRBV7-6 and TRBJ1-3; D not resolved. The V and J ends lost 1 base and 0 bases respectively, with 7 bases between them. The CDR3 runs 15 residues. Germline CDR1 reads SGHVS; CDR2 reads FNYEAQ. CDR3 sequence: CASSLGGHSGNTIYF. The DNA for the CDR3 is TGTGCCAGCAGCTTAGGAGGGCACTCTGGAAACACCATATATTTT.

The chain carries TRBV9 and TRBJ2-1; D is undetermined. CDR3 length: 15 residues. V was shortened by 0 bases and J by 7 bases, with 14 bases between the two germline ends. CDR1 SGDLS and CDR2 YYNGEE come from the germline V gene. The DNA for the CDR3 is TGTGCCAGCAGCGTAGGGTTCTTATATGCGAATGAGCAGTTCTTC. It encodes CASSVGFLYANEQFF.

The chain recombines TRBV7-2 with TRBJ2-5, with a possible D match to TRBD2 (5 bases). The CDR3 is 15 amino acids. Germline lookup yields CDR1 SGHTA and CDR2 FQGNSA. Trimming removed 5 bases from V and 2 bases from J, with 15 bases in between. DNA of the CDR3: TGTGCCAGCAGCCCAGAGGGTGGCGCACAAGAGACCCAGTACTTC. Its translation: CASSPEGGAQETQYF.

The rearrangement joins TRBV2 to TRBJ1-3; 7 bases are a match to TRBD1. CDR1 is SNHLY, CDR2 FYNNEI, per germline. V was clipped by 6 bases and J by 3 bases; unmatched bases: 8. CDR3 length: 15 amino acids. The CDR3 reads CASRIQGERGNTIYF. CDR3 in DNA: TGTGCCAGCAGGATTCAGGGGGAACGTGGAAACACCATATATTTT.

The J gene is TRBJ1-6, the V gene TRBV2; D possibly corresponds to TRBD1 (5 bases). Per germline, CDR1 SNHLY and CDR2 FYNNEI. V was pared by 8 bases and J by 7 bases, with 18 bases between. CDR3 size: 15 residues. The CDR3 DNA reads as TGTGCCAGCGGGGGAGGCTCAAGCCTAAATTCACCCCTCCACTTT. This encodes CASGGGSSLNSPLHF. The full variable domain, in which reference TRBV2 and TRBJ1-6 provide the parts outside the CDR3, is EPEVTQTPSHQVTQMGQEVILRCVPISNHLYFYWYRQILGQKVEFLVSFYNNEISEKSEIFDDQFSVERPDGSNFTLKIRSTKLEDSAMYFCASGGGSSLNSPLHFGNGTRLTVT.

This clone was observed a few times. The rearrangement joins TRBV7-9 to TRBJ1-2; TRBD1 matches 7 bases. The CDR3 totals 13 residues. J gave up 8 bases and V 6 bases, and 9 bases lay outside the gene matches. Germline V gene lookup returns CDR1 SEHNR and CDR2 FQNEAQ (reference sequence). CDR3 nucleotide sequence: TGTGCCAGCAGACGAGAAGGCAGGGGGGGCTACACCTTC. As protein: CASRREGRGGYTF.

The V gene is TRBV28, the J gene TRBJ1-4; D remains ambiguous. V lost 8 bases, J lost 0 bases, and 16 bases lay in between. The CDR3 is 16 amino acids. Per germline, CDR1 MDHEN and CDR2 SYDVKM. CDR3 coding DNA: TGTGCCAGCTCTCGAGGAGCCTTGGCAACTAATGAAAAACTGTTTTTT. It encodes CASSRGALATNEKLFF.

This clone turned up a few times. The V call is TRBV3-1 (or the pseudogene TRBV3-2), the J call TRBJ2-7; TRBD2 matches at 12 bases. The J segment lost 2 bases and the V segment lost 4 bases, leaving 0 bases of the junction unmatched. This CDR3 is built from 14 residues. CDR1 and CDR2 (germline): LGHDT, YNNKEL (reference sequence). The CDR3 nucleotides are TGTGCCAGCAGCCCTAGCGGGGGGGCCTACGAGCAGTACTTC. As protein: CASSPSGGAYEQYF.